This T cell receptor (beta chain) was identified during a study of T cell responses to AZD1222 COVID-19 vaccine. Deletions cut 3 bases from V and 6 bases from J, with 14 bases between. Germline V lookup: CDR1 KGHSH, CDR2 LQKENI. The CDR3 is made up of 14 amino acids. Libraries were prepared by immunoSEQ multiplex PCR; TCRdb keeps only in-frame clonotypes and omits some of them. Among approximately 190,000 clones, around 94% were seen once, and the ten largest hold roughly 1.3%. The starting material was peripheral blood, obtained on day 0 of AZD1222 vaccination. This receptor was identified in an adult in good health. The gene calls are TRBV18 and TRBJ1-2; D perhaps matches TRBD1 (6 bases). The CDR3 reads CASSPTDSDNGYTF. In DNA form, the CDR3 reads TGTGCCAGCTCACCTACGGACAGCGATAATGGCTACACCTTC.